This T cell receptor (beta chain) was documented in a study of glioma-infiltrating T cells. General study results and limits: Tissue and blood shared very few CDR3 sequences. Gliomas, especially low-grade, showed above-expected tissue-blood divergence; non-neoplastic patients showed below.

The CDR3 is 17 residues long. The germline V gene encodes CDR1 MNHEY and CDR2 SMNVEV (reference sequence). Using RNA template, CDR3s of TCR alpha and beta were amplified with iRepertoire arm-PCR. TCRdb independently ran MiXCR on the multiplex PCR reads; one entry per CDR3 protein. The sample has roughly 200,000 distinct CDR3 sequences; 25% to 35% are singletons. On this clonotype: Its target is not known. The junction shows a germline mismatch at one end, possibly a read error.

Sequenced: glioma tissue, nonneoplastic brain tissue, or PBMCs (not recorded which). The chain recombines TRBV27 with TRBJ2-1; D ambiguous. This receptor was identified in a human donor with low-grade glioma or glioblastoma, undergoing nonglioma brain surgery, or in good health (not recorded which). The chain's CDR3 is CAGSLFPLQSSYIEQFF. In DNA form, the CDR3 reads TGTGCCGGCAGTTTGTTCCCGTTACAGAGCTCCTACATTGAGCAGTTCTTC.